This T cell receptor beta chain was sequenced for a study of T cells in Graves' hyperthyroidism and ophthalmopathy. Study outcomes and limitations: Most expanded thyroid clonotypes above 0.001 recurred in blood.

This clonotype was detected many times. As yet, its antigen is unknown. From RNA transcripts, TCR beta CDR3 regions were amplified. A first-round RT-PCR of the TCR CDR3 used the HTBI primer set. TCRdb re-analysed the multiplex PCR reads in MiXCR, keeping a single row per CDR3 protein. The data hold roughly 560,000 distinct CDR3 sequences, with over 12% observed a single time. V gave up 6 bases and J gave up 4 bases; unmatched junction bases: 9. CDR1 is MNHEY, CDR2 SVGAGI, per germline. The CDR3 length is 17 residues. Sequencing input: blood. This sequence was found in a woman aged 35 to 49 with Graves' ophthalmopathy. The J gene is TRBJ2-2, the V gene TRBV6-5, with TRBD1 matching 12 bases. The CDR3 sequence: CASRLLGTGGFTGELFF. CDR3 coding DNA: TGTGCCAGCAGGTTACTCGGGACAGGGGGCTTCACCGGGGAGCTGTTTTTT.